The TCR beta chain under discussion was sequenced for a study of T cells in Graves' hyperthyroidism and ophthalmopathy (dated 2019 in TCRdb). Regarding the study in general: Peripheral blood was sampled at the time of initial diagnosis, prior to any treatment. TCR V-J signatures able to tell the groups apart were searched for in a discovery cohort of more than 90 patients, of whom more than 40 had Graves' ophthalmopathy and about 60 had stable Graves' hyperthyroidism. Prospective prediction of ophthalmopathy was tested in an independent validation cohort consisting of 18 hyperthyroidism patients and more than 15 patients who later progressed to ophthalmopathy. The 100 discovery patients were randomly split 7:3 into training and test sets. In addition, the study compared T-cell repertoires in thyroid tissue and in blood from six Graves' hyperthyroidism patients. After sampling, hyperthyroidism patients received methimazole starting at 30 mg daily, and ophthalmopathy patients received high-dose intravenous methylprednisolone. The paper describes TCR Vbeta CDR3 sequencing of 140 or so peripheral blood samples, made up of under 50 ophthalmopathy patients, roughly 75 hyperthyroidism patients and 17 progressor patients.

The TCR beta CDR3 regions were amplified from the RNA transcripts. The TCR CDR3 was subjected to a first round of RT-PCR using the HTBI primer set and the Qiagen OneStep RT-PCR kit. The libraries were constructed in a second round of multiplex PCR and then size-selected and purified. Libraries were sequenced paired-end with 100 bp reads on an Illumina HiSeq2000. The study's own analysis went as follows. SOAPnuke was used to process the raw data, throwing out any read that contained adapters or uncalled bases, had a mean Phred below 15, or lacked an exact constant-primer or identifier match. High-quality paired reads were merged using COPE v1.2.5, and each unique nucleotide sequence was defined as a clonotype. Clonotypes were aligned to IMGT TRBV, TRBD and TRBJ reference segments using MiTCR v1.1. Only V-J combinations with frequency above 0.0001, covering roughly 99% of repertoires, were analysed. The TCS score was defined as the ratio of F50 (clonal expansion) to E x V (chaos), calculated using BLOSUM62-based TCRdist between CDR3 peptides within each V-J. Welch's t-statistics and random forest reduced fewer than 600 V-J features to under 15, which were used in a naive Bayes classifier (R e1071). Using fastp trimming at Q25 and MiXCR clonotype assembly, TCRdb reanalyzed the public sequencing data and kept in-frame beta chains. Rows matching on CDR3 protein sequence are summarized as one entry with the most common DNA and genes. None of the V and J calls come from the authors' own analysis; TCRdb made them. The sample data list a few hundred thousand distinct CDR3 sequences, and around 16% of these were observed just once. Less than 3.5% of the sample comes from the top ten.

Ophthalmopathy patients had moderately to severely active disease, Clinical Activity Score of at least 3, NOSPECS grade of at least 4, and duration under 3 months. The study excluded patients with uncontrolled infections, other autoimmune diseases, pregnancy or lactation. Diagnoses were established on the basis of clinical symptoms, serum thyroxine and TRAb, thyroid ultrasound, and orbital computed tomography. PBMCs were isolated from 7.5 to 10 ml of fresh peripheral blood by Ficoll-Paque density gradient centrifugation. Trizol reagent was used to extract total RNA, and RNA quality was then checked on an Agilent 2100 Bioanalyzer. The table lists this clonotype with a few counts. There is no known antigen for this receptor. No quality values exist for individual bases; no much larger clone is one base distant. Overall study results and their limits: No statistical method was used to set the sample size in advance, and investigators knew the group allocation. During validation, the model predicted progression to ophthalmopathy a median of about 6.3 months ahead of onset, with almost 71% sensitivity and 72% to 80% specificity. In cross-validation, a model built on a 13 V-J signature told ophthalmopathy apart from stable hyperthyroidism with approximately 90% sensitivity and roughly 81% specificity, and in testing the same model reached 80%/75%. Blood samples also contained most of the expanded thyroid clonotypes (frequency above 0.001), which suggests that blood repertoires may reflect thyroid immune responses.

V was cut back by 4 bases and J by 6 bases, leaving a gap of 6 bases between them. From the cysteine through the phenylalanine, the CDR3 covers 12 amino acids. Only CDR3 DNA is held: 36 bases, read in frame from base 1. Specimen: blood. The receptor comes from a woman between 40 and 55 years old with Graves' ophthalmopathy. The chain joins TRBV12-3 or TRBV12-4 to TRBJ2-2; the D gene is unclear. Read as DNA, the sequence is TGTGCCAGCAGTTCAGTGGCCGGGGAGCTGTTTTTT. Translated, it gives CASSSVAGELFF.